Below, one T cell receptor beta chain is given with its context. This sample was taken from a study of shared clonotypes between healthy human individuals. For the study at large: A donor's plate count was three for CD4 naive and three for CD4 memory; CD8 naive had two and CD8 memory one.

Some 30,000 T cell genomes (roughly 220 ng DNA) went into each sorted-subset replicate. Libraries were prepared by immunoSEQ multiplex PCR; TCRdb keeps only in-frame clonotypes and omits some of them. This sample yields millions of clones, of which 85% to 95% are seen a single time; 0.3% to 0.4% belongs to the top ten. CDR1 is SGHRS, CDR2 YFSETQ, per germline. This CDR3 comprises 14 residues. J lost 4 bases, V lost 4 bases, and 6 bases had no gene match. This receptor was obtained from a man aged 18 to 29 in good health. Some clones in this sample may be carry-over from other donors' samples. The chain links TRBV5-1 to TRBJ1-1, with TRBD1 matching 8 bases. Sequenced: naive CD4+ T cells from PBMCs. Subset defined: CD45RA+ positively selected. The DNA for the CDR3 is TGCGCCAGCAGCCAGCAGGGGGCGGCCACTGAAGCTTTCTTT. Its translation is CASSQQGAATEAFF.